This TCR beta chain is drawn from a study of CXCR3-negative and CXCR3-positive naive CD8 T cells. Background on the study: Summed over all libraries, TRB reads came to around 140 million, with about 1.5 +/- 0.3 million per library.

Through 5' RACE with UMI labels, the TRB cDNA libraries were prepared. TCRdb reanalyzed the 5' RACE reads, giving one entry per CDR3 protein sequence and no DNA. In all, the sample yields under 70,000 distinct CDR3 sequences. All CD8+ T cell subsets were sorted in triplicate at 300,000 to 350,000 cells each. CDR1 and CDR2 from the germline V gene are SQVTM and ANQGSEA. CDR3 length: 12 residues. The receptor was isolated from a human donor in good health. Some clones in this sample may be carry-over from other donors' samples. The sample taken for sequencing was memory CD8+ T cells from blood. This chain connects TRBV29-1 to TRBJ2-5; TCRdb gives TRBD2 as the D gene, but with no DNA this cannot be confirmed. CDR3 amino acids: CSVEGEEGFQYF.